One sample yielded the 21 T cell receptor beta chains listed below, sequenced in a study of T cells in Graves' hyperthyroidism and ophthalmopathy. There were TCR beta CDR3 regions amplified from RNA transcripts. HTBI primers were employed in a first-round RT-PCR of the TCR CDR3. TCRdb processed the multiplex PCR reads anew with MiXCR; each CDR3 protein has one entry. Of about 570,000 distinct CDR3 sequences in the sample, roughly 50% are singletons; the top ten hold over 15%. The sequencing sample was made of peripheral blood or thyroid tissue (not recorded which). The receptors were gathered from an adult woman with Graves' disease, either hyperthyroidism or ophthalmopathy (not recorded which).

This clonotype has at least ten counts. V is TRBV10-3 and J is TRBJ2-5; 7 positions match TRBD2. Germline lookup yields CDR1 ENHRY and CDR2 SYGVKD. Trimming removed 10 bases from V and 4 bases from J; junction bases left unmatched: 6. The CDR3 has 12 amino acids. The CDR3, as DNA: TGTGCCACCCGGCCGGGAGGAGAGACCCAGTACTTC. Translation gives CATRPGGETQYF.

This clonotype was detected many times. Relative to the germline gene, one junction end is altered; a read error may explain this. The chain carries TRBV7-7 and TRBJ2-5; D is unclear. The CDR3 has 13 amino acids. The germline V gene has CDR1 SSHAT and CDR2 FNYEAQ (reference sequence). This CDR3 reads CASSSVMGETQYF. The DNA for the CDR3 is TGTGCTAGCAGCTCTGTTATGGGAGAGACCCAGTACTTC.

At least ten counts were recorded for this clonotype. The chain is built from TRBV7-9 and TRBJ2-7; the D is unclear. This CDR3 region has 13 residues. The germline V gene has CDR1 SEHNR and CDR2 FQNEAQ (reference sequence). The V gene lost 4 bases and the J gene lost 3 bases, with 10 bases spanning the gap. CDR3 region: CASSSTENYEQYF. DNA of the CDR3: TGTGCCAGCAGCTCCACAGAGAACTACGAGCAGTACTTC.

This clonotype has just a few counts. The V gene is TRBV5-1, the J gene TRBJ2-3; no clear D gene. Germline CDR1 SGHRS, CDR2 YFSETQ. The CDR3 has 14 residues. V was shortened by 4 bases and J by 0 bases, with 9 bases between the two germline ends. The CDR3: CASSQTPSTDTQYF. The CDR3 nucleotides read TGCGCCAGCAGCCAGACCCCGAGCACAGATACGCAGTATTTT.

The V and J genes are TRBV7-9 and TRBJ2-7; 15 nucleotides align to TRBD2. TRBJ2-1 matches the DNA end more closely, so the J call is doubtful. Germline assignment: CDR1 SEHNR and CDR2 FQNEAQ (reference sequence). This CDR3 region has 17 residues. As DNA, the CDR3 is TGTGCCAGCAGCTTAGATCCGGGACTAGCGGGAGGCAATGAGCAGTTCTTC. The encoded protein is CASSLDPGLAGGNEQFF.

This clonotype was recorded many times. The chain combines TRBV20-1 with TRBJ1-6, with D possibly TRBD1 on 5 matching bases. Between the trimmed V and J ends, which lost 7 bases and 0 bases, there was a span of 19 bases. Germline V CDR1 and CDR2: DFQATT, SNEGSKA (reference sequence). The CDR3 extends over 17 amino acids. The CDR3 DNA sequence: TGCAGTGTACGGGAAGGGGCGTCAAGCTCCTATAATTCACCCCTCCACTTT. Protein: CSVREGASSSYNSPLHF.

Ten or more counts support this clonotype. This chain joins TRBV19 and TRBJ2-2; D gene ambiguous. The germline V and J ends were trimmed by 4 bases and 6 bases, with 9 bases remaining between them. The germline V gene has CDR1 LNHDA and CDR2 SQIVND (reference sequence). The CDR3 contains 13 residues. The CDR3 sequence is CASSRWAPGELFF. The CDR3 DNA is TGTGCCAGTAGTAGGTGGGCGCCCGGGGAGCTGTTTTTT.

This chain uses TRBV19 with TRBJ2-2; D not certain. CDR3 length equals 15 residues. Germline CDR1 is LNHDA and CDR2 is SQIVND (reference sequence). The V end lost 9 bases, the J end lost 6 bases, and 20 bases lay between the germline ends. The CDR3, as DNA: TGTGCCAGCAACATCGGTCTGTCCATAGCCGGGGAGCTGTTTTTT. Protein product: CASNIGLSIAGELFF.

This clonotype was recorded at least ten times. The chain is built from TRBV5-1 and TRBJ2-7; perhaps D is TRBD1 or TRBD2 (5 bases each). Germline CDR1 SGHRS, CDR2 YFSETQ. This CDR3 is built from 13 residues. The V gene lost 3 bases and the J gene lost 1 base, with 8 bases spanning the gap. The CDR3 nucleotides are TGCGCCAGCAGCTGGGACCAATCCTACGAGCAGTACTTC. Its translation: CASSWDQSYEQYF.

The chain uses TRBV29-1 and TRBJ1-1; D perhaps matches TRBD1 (5 bases). Trimming took 6 bases from V and 0 from J, leaving 11 bases between them. The CDR3 consists of 13 residues. Per germline, CDR1 SQVTM and CDR2 ANQGSEA. The CDR3 here is CSVQGMLNTEAFF. CDR3 sequence (DNA): TGCAGCGTGCAGGGTATGTTGAACACTGAAGCTTTCTTT.

CDR3 loop: CASSDYNQPQHF. CDR3 DNA: TGTGCCAGCAGCGATTACAACCAGCCCCAGCATTTT. V usage is TRBV7-8 and J usage is TRBJ1-5; D remains ambiguous. The germline V gene has CDR1 SGHVS and CDR2 FQNEAQ. There are 12 residues in the CDR3. Trimming removed 5 bases from V and 7 bases from J, with 9 bases in between. Complete variable domain (other parts from reference TRBV7-8 and TRBJ1-5): GAGVSQSPRYKVAKRGQDVALRCDPISGHVSLFWYQQALGQGPEFLTYFQNEAQLDKSGLPSDRFFAERPEGSVSTLKIQRTQQEDSAVYLCASSDYNQPQHFGDGTRLSIL.

V gene TRBV29-1 combines with J gene TRBJ2-7; 10 bases are shared with TRBD2. The trim removed 5 bases at V and 3 bases at J, leaving 7 bases unmatched. CDR1 SQVTM and CDR2 ANQGSEA come from the germline V gene. The CDR3 totals 14 residues. CDR3 coding DNA: TGCAGCGTTTGGGGGGCTAGCGGGAGCTACGAGCAGTACTTC. Residues: CSVWGASGSYEQYF.

This clonotype was counted ten times or more. This chain links TRBV30 with TRBJ2-5; 7 bases match TRBD1. V lost 1 base, J lost 3 bases, and 2 bases stayed unmatched. Germline CDR1 and CDR2: GTSNPN and SVGIG (reference sequence). This CDR3 is built from 13 residues. CDR3 sequence: CAWSGGTEETQYF. The CDR3 DNA follows: TGTGCCTGGAGTGGGGGGACAGAAGAGACCCAGTACTTC. The variable domain in full, completed from reference TRBV30 and TRBJ2-5, reads SQTIHQWPATLVQPVGSPLSLECTVEGTSNPNLYWYRQAAGRGLQLLFYSVGIGQISSEVPQNLSASRPQDRQFILSSKKLLLSDSGFYLCAWSGGTEETQYFGPGTRLLVL.

This clonotype was counted only a few times. V gene TRBV29-1 combines with J gene TRBJ1-2; D is uncertain. Germline V lookup: CDR1 SQVTM, CDR2 ANQGSEA. The CDR3 is 12 residues long. V shed 1 base and J shed 8 bases, with 11 bases lying between them. This chain's CDR3 is CSVEVGLGGYTF. For the CDR3, the DNA is TGCAGCGTTGAAGTCGGGCTCGGGGGCTACACCTTC.

The rearrangement links TRBV5-1 to TRBJ2-2, with D unclear. CDR1 is SGHRS, CDR2 YFSETQ, per germline. The CDR3 totals 12 residues. Trimming took 6 bases from V and 1 from J, leaving 4 bases between them. The CDR3 sequence: CASIENTGELFF. The CDR3 coding sequence is TGCGCCAGCATTGAGAACACCGGGGAGCTGTTTTTT.

This chain links TRBV20-1 with TRBJ2-5, with a possible D match to TRBD2 (6 bases). Germline-derived CDR1 and CDR2 are DFQATT and SNEGSKA (reference sequence). Trimming pared 1 base from V and 5 bases from J, leaving 20 bases between. The length of the CDR3 is 16 residues. Here the CDR3 reads CSARGSGRNTGETQYF. CDR3 coding DNA: TGCAGTGCTAGAGGAAGCGGGCGGAACACCGGGGAGACCCAGTACTTC.

This clonotype was recorded at least ten times. The J gene is TRBJ2-5, the V gene TRBV4-1; D is perhaps TRBD1 (6 bases). This CDR3 region has 13 residues. Between the trimmed V and J ends, which lost 8 bases and 5 bases, there was a span of 15 bases. Germline V gives CDR1 MGHRA, CDR2 YSYEKL. For the CDR3, the DNA is TGCGCCAGCTACGATAGGGGGTCGGAGACCCAGTACTTC. It codes for CASYDRGSETQYF.

This clonotype was recorded many times. V is TRBV19 and J is TRBJ2-2; D might be TRBD1 (6 bases). Trimming removed 5 bases from V and 8 bases from J, with 12 bases in between. Germline assignment: CDR1 LNHDA and CDR2 SQIVND (reference sequence). The CDR3 consists of 13 residues. The CDR3 reads CASSPQGPGELFF. For the CDR3, the DNA is TGTGCCAGTAGTCCACAGGGCCCTGGGGAGCTGTTTTTT.

The V and J genes are TRBV14 and TRBJ1-3; 8 bases match TRBD1. With V trimmed by 4 bases and J by 1 base, 3 bases remained unmatched. The germline CDR1 and CDR2 sequences are SGHDN and FVKESK. This CDR3 region has 15 residues. DNA of the CDR3: TGTGCCAGCAGCCTTCGGACAGGGTCTGGAAACACCATATATTTT. Translation gives CASSLRTGSGNTIYF.

The chain joins TRBV29-1 to TRBJ2-1; D is possibly TRBD2 (6 bases). Germline V gene data show CDR1 as SQVTM and CDR2 as ANQGSEA. Trimming removed 5 bases from V and 4 bases from J, with 24 bases in between. The CDR3 loop spans 17 amino acids. The CDR3 bases are TGCAGCGTTCGGGGTTTAGTCTCGGACTACCAATACAATGAGCAGTTCTTC. Translated, it gives CSVRGLVSDYQYNEQFF.

In this sample, this clonotype turned up many times. The V and J genes are TRBV5-1 and TRBJ1-1; D is possibly TRBD1 (5 bases). The CDR3 has 14 amino acids. Germline CDR1 SGHRS, CDR2 YFSETQ. V was shortened by 0 bases and J by 1 base, with 7 bases between the two germline ends. This CDR3 is CASSLDGTNTEAFF. The CDR3 nucleotides are TGCGCCAGCAGCTTGGATGGGACGAACACTGAAGCTTTCTTT.